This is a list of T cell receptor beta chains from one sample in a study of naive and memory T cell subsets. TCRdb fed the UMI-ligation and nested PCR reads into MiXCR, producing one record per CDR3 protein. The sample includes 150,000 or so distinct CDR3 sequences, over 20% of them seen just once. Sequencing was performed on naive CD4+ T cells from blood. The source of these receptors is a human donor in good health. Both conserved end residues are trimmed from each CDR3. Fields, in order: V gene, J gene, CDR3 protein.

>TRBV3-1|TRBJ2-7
ASSQETPGLAGPYEQY
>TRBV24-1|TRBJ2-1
ATSGLSNEQF
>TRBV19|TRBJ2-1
ASSTRPGLDEQF
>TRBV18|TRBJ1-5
ASSRSISGSNQPQH
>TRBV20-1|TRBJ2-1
SAYRQGANEQF
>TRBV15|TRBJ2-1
ATRRGTAENNEQF
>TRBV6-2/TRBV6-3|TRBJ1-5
ASSAGPRPQH
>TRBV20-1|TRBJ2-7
SARGRTYEQY
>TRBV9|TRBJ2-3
ASSVGIFKRESTDTQY
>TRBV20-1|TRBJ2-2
SARGTANTGELF
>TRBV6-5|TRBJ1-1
ASSYRDYRATEAF
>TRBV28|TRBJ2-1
ASSISGRSYNEQF
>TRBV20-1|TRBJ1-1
SARDGLKGTGATEAF
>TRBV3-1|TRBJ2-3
ASSHWGRTSTDTQY
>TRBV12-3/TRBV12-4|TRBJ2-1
ASHSGRGGEQF
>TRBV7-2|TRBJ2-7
ASRTGPHSYEQY
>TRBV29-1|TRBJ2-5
SVEPGGETQY
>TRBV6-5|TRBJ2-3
ASSGASGRAVPDTQY
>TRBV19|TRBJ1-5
ASTPRGENSNQPQH